This TCR beta chain was recorded in a study of a mutant IDH1 vaccine in newly diagnosed glioma. Whole-study context: Administration of eight vaccinations to patients took place in weeks 1, 3, 5, 7, 11, 15, 19, 23. Vaccination started 4-6 weeks after radiotherapy alone, or with temozolomide cycles. Patients arrived already treated with radiotherapy, temozolomide, or both, most having had both.

J lost 2 bases, V lost 5 bases, and 6 bases had no gene match. Germline V gives CDR1 SEHNR, CDR2 FQNEAQ (reference sequence). The CDR3 extends over 16 amino acids. The time point is: week 5, during vaccination. Topical imiquimod accompanied each vaccine dose, which consisted of 300 ug of mutant IDH1 20-mer peptide. Sequenced by immunoSEQ multiplex PCR; TCRdb stores in-frame clones only, minus some. The profile shows about 51,000 clones, more than 70% of them singletons. About this clone: Antigen specificity is unknown.

Study conclusions and caveats: Immune responses induced by the vaccine were seen in 93.3% of patients, spanning multiple MHC alleles.

The chain employs TRBV7-9 and TRBJ2-3; 11 positions match TRBD2. This TCR derives from a woman aged 40 to 50 with glioma. The sample in question was PBMCs, obtained from a glioma patient whose treatment included an IDH1 peptide vaccine. As DNA, the CDR3 is TGTGCCAGCAGCCCGCGACTAGCGGGGAACACAGATACGCAGTATTTT. Translated, it gives CASSPRLAGNTDTQYF. Full variable domain (outside the CDR3, taken from reference TRBV7-9 and TRBJ2-3): DTGVSQNPRHKITKRGQNVTFRCDPISEHNRLYWYRQTLGQGPEFLTYFQNEAQLEKSRLLSDRFSAERPKGSFSTLEIQRTEQGDSAMYLCASSPRLAGNTDTQYFGPGTRLTVL.